This passage covers 5 T cell receptor beta chains from one sample sequenced in a study of T cells in localized non-small cell lung cancer. Clones were read by immunoSEQ multiplex PCR, and TCRdb kept only the in-frame ones, dropping some. The sample has about 41,000 clones, around 83% seen once. The sample here was PBMCs, taken before any cancer treatment. The receptors shown here come from a man aged 35-69 years with stage II lung adenocarcinoma.

The chain joins TRBV28 to TRBJ2-5, with D uncertain. CDR3 length: 14 amino acids. CDR1 is MDHEN, CDR2 SYDVKM, per germline. The V end lost 3 bases, the J end lost 0 bases, and 8 bases lay between the germline ends. CDR3 nucleotides: TGTGCCAGCAGTTTCCAAGAGGACCAAGAGACCCAGTACTTC. Its translation is CASSFQEDQETQYF.

The chain has TRBV28 and TRBJ1-3; TRBD1 is a possible D gene (5 bases). Trimming shortened V by 3 bases and J by 0 bases, and 9 bases separated the two germline ends. There are 15 residues in the CDR3. The germline CDR1 and CDR2 sequences are MDHEN and SYDVKM. Written as DNA, the CDR3 is TGTGCCAGCAGTTTTGCTGGGGGCTCTGGAAACACCATATATTTT. Its protein product is CASSFAGGSGNTIYF. The full variable domain, its missing parts supplied by reference TRBV28 and TRBJ1-3, is DVKVTQSSRYLVKRTGEKVFLECVQDMDHENMFWYRQDPGLGLRLIYFSYDVKMKEKGDIPEGYSVSREKKERFSLILESASTNQTSMYLCASSFAGGSGNTIYFGEGSWLTVV.

V is TRBV7-2 and J is TRBJ2-7, with a possible D match to TRBD2 (6 bases). CDR3 length: 15 amino acids. The V and J ends lost 7 bases and 2 bases respectively, with 18 bases between them. Germline assignment: CDR1 SGHTA and CDR2 FQGNSA. This CDR3 reads CASTPKPGEAYEQYF. CDR3 sequence (DNA): TGTGCCAGCACCCCAAAACCGGGAGAAGCCTACGAGCAGTACTTC.

J is TRBJ2-5 and V is TRBV11-2, with 10 positions matching TRBD1. V shed 5 bases and J 4 bases; nucleotides not matched to a gene: 7. The CDR3 runs to 15 residues. Germline V CDR1 and CDR2: SGHAT, FQNNGV. CDR3 sequence (DNA): TGTGCCAGCAGCAAGACAGGGGGCCGGAGAGAGACCCAGTACTTC. It specifies CASSKTGGRRETQYF.

Relative to its sample, this clone is medium-sized. The J gene is TRBJ2-3, the V gene TRBV19; D is perhaps TRBD1 (5 bases). Germline V lookup: CDR1 LNHDA, CDR2 SQIVND (reference sequence). The CDR3 spans 16 residues. Trimming pared 3 bases from V and 0 bases from J, leaving 13 bases between. The CDR3 spells CASSIEGVSSTDTQYF. For the CDR3, the DNA is TGTGCCAGTAGTATCGAAGGGGTGTCTAGCACAGATACGCAGTATTTT.